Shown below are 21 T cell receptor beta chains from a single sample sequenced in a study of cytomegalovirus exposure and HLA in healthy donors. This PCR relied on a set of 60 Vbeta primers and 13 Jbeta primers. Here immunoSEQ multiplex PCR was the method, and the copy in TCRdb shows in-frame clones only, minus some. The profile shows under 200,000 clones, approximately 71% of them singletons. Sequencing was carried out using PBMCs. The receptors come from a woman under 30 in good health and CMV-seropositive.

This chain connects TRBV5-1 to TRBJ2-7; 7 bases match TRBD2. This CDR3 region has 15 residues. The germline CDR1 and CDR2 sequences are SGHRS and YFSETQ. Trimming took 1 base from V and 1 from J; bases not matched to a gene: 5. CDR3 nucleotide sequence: TGCGCCAGCAGCTTGAATTCCGGGGGGTCCTACGAGCAGTACTTC. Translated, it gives CASSLNSGGSYEQYF.

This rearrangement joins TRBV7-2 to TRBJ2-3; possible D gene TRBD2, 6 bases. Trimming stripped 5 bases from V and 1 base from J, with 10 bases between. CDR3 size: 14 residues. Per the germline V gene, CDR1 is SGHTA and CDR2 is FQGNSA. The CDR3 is CASSEGLRTDTQYF. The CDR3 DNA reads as TGTGCCAGCAGCGAGGGACTCCGCACAGATACGCAGTATTTT.

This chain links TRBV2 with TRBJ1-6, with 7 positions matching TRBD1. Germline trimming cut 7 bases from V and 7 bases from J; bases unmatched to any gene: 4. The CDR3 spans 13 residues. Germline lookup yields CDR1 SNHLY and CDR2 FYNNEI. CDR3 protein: CASIDRENSPLHF. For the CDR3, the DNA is TGTGCCAGCATAGACAGGGAGAATTCACCCCTCCACTTT.

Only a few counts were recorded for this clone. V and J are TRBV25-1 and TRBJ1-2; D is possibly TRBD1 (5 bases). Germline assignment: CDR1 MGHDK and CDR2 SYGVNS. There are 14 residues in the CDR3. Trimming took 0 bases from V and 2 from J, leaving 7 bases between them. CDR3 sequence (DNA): TGTGCCAGCAGTGAATATGCAGGGAACTATGGCTACACCTTC. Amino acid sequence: CASSEYAGNYGYTF.

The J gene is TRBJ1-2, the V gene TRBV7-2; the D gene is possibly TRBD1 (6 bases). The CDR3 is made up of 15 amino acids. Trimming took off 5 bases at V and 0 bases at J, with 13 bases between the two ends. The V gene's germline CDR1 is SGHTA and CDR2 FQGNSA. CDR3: CASSQTGTPNYGYTF. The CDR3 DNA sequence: TGTGCCAGCAGCCAGACAGGAACACCTAACTATGGCTACACCTTC.

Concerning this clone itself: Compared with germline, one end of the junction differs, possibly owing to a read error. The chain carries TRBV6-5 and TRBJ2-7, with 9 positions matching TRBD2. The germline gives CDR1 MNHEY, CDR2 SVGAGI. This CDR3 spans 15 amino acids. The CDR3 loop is CTSSYSGGRSYEQYF. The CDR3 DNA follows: TGTACCAGCAGTTATAGCGGGGGCAGGTCCTACGAGCAGTACTTC.

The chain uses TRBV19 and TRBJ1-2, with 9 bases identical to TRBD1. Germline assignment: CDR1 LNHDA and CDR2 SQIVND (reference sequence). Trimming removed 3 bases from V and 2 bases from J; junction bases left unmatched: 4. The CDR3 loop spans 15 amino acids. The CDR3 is CASSISGTGNYGYTF. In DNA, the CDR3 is TGTGCCAGTAGTATCTCCGGGACAGGGAACTATGGCTACACCTTC.

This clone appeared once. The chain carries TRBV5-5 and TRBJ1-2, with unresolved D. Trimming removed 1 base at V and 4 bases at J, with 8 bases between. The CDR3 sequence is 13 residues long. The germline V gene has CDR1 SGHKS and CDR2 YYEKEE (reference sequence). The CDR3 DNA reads TGTGCCAGCAGCTTGACCCTGGCCTATGGCTACACCTTC. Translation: CASSLTLAYGYTF.

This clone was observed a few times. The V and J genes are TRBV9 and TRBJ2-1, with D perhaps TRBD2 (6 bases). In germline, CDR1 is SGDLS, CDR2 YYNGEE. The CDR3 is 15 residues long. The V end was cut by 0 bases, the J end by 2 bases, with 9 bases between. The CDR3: CASSVGGGTYNEQFF. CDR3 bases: TGTGCCAGCAGCGTAGGCGGAGGGACCTACAATGAGCAGTTCTTC.

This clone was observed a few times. This CDR3 reads CASSLSRGLYNEQFF. CDR3 nucleotide sequence: TGTGCCAGCAGCTTATCCAGGGGGCTATACAATGAGCAGTTCTTC. This chain uses TRBV7-2 with TRBJ2-1; 8 nucleotides align to TRBD1. CDR3 size: 15 residues. In germline, CDR1 is SGHTA, CDR2 FQGNSA. The V gene end was trimmed by 2 bases and the J gene end by 4 bases; junction bases not matched to a gene: 4. Filled out from reference TRBV7-2 and TRBJ2-1, the complete variable domain reads GAGVSQSPSNKVTEKGKDVELRCDPISGHTALYWYRQSLGQGLEFLIYFQGNSAPDKSGLPSDRFSAERTGGSVSTLTIQRTQQEDSAVYLCASSLSRGLYNEQFFGPGTRLTVL.

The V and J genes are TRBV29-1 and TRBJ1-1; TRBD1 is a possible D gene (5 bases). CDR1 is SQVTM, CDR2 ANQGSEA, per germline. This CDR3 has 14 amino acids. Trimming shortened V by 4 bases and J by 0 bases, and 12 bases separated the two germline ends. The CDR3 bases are TGCAGCGTTGGTATTGACAGCTTGAACACTGAAGCTTTCTTT. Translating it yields CSVGIDSLNTEAFF.

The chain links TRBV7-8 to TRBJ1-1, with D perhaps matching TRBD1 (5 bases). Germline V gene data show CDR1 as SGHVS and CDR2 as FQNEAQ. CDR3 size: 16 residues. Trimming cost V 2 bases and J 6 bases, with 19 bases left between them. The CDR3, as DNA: TGTGCCAGCAGCTTAAGAGGAGGGCAGGGAGGGTCTGAAGCTTTCTTT. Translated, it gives CASSLRGGQGGSEAFF.

The CDR3 nucleotides are TGCGCCAGCAGCTTGGAAGGGAGTTGGGGCTACACCTTC. This sequence encodes CASSLEGSWGYTF. The chain combines TRBV5-1 with TRBJ1-2; D uncertain. This CDR3 is built from 13 residues. V was clipped by 0 bases and J by 8 bases, with 11 bases between them. The germline V gene encodes CDR1 SGHRS and CDR2 YFSETQ.

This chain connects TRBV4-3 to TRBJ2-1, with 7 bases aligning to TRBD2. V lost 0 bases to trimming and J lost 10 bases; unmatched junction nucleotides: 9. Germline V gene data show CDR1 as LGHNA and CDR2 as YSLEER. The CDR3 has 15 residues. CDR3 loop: CASSQDGGGSDEQFF. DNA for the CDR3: TGCGCCAGCAGCCAAGACGGCGGGGGATCTGACGAGCAGTTCTTC.

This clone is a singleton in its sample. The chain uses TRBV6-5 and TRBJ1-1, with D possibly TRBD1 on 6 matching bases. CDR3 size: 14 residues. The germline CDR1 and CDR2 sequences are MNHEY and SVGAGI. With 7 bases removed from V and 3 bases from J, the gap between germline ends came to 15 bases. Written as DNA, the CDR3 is TGTGCCAGCACCCCGCTGGGGGGGCACACTGAAGCTTTCTTT. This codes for CASTPLGGHTEAFF.

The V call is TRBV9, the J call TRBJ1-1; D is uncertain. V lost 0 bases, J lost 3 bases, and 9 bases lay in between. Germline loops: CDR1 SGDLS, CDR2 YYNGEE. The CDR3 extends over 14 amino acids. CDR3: CASSVDVSDTEAFF. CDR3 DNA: TGTGCCAGCAGCGTAGACGTGTCAGACACTGAAGCTTTCTTT.

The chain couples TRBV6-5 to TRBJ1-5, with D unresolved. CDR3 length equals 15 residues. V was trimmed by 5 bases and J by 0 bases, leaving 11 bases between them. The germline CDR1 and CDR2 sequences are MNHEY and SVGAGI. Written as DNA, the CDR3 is TGTGCCAGCAGTACGTCCGGGAATAGCAATCAGCCCCAGCATTTT. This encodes CASSTSGNSNQPQHF.

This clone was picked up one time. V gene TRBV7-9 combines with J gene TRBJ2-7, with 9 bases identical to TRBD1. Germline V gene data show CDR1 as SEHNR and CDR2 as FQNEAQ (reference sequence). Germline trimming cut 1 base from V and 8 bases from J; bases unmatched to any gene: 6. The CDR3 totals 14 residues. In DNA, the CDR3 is TGTGCCAGCAGCTTAGGTTGGGGACAGGGACAGCAGTACTTC. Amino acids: CASSLGWGQGQQYF. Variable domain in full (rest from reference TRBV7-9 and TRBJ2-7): DTGVSQNPRHKITKRGQNVTFRCDPISEHNRLYWYRQTLGQGPEFLTYFQNEAQLEKSRLLSDRFSAERPKGSFSTLEIQRTEQGDSAMYLCASSLGWGQGQQYFGPGTRLTVT.

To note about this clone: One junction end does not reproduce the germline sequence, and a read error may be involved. The CDR3 here is CASSSLGQASTDTQYF. The CDR3 bases are TGTGCCAGCAGCTCCCTAGGACAGGCGAGCACAGATACGCAATATTTT. J is TRBJ2-3 and V is TRBV7-2; 7 positions agree with TRBD1. This CDR3 comprises 16 residues. Germline lookup yields CDR1 SGHTA and CDR2 FQGNSA.

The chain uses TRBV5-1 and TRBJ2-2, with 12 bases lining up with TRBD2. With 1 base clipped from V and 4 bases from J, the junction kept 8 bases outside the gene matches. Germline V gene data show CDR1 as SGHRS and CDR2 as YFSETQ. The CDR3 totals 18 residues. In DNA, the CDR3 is TGCGCCAGCAGCTTGCCTAGCGGGGGGGCCTTAAGCACCGGGGAGCTGTTTTTT. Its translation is CASSLPSGGALSTGELFF. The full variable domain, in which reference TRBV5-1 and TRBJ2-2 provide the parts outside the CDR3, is KAGVTQTPRYLIKTRGQQVTLSCSPISGHRSVSWYQQTPGQGLQFLFEYFSETQRNKGNFPGRFSGRQFSNSRSEMNVSTLELGDSALYLCASSLPSGGALSTGELFFGEGSRLTVL.

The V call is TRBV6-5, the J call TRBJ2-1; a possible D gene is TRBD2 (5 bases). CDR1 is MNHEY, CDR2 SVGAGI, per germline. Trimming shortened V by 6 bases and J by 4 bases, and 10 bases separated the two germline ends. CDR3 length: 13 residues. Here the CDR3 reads CASRSDFYNEQFF. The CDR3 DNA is TGTGCCAGCAGGTCGGACTTTTACAATGAGCAGTTCTTC.